This is a list of T cell receptor beta chains from one sample in a study of Graves' ophthalmopathy and Graves' hyperthyroidism. TCRdb re-called the multiplex PCR reads with MiXCR, one entry per CDR3 protein. This table holds 650,000 to 800,000 distinct CDR3 sequences, just over 40% found once. The sample comprised peripheral blood. These receptors were obtained from an adult man with Graves' ophthalmopathy. Each CDR3 is given with its conserved first and last residue. Fields, in order: CDR3 length, clone size, D gene, J gene, V gene, CDR3 DNA, CDR3 protein. A D gene is named only where the DNA matches it firmly. The listing skips clone size in some rows; elsewhere it reads once, few, many or a size class.

>18|few|TRBD2|TRBJ2-7|TRBV12-5
TGTGCTAGTGGTTTGTCCCCTAGCGGGAGGACCCCTTTTTACGAGCAGTACTTC
CASGLSPSGRTPFYEQYF
>16|few|TRBD1|TRBJ1-5|TRBV24-1
TGTGCCAGCTCACCAGAGGGACAGGGAGGCAATCAGCCCCAGCATTTT
CASSPEGQGGNQPQHF
>13|many|-|TRBJ1-1|TRBV10-3
TGTGCCATCAGTGAGAACGGTGGTGAAGGTCCAGTCTTT
CAISENGGEGPVF
>13|many|-|TRBJ1-2|TRBV7-9
TGTGCCAGCAGCTTAGATTATCAGCGTGGCTACACCTTC
CASSLDYQRGYTF
>15|many|-|TRBJ1-1|TRBV5-8
TGTGCCAGCAGCTTGGCACGGACCGTAAACACTGAAGCTTTCTTT
CASSLARTVNTEAFF
>14|many|-|TRBJ1-1|TRBV14
TGTGCCAGCAGCGCGATCTCTGCAAACACTGAAGCTTTCTTT
CASSAISANTEAFF
>14|few|-|TRBJ1-1|TRBV10-3
TGTGCCAGCACCTCCGACGGGACCAACACTGAAGCTTTCTTT
CASTSDGTNTEAFF
>12|-|-|TRBJ2-2|TRBV11-3
TGTGCCAGCAGCCCTATAGCCGGGGAGCTGTTTTTT
CASSPIAGELFF
>14|many|TRBD2|TRBJ2-2|TRBV9
TGTGCCAGCAGCCCAGCGGGGGGCCGGGATGAGCTGTTTTTT
CASSPAGGRDELFF
>10|many|-|TRBJ1-1|TRBV19
TGTGCCAGTAGTATAGATCCAGCTTTCTTT
CASSIDPAFF
>14|-|-|TRBJ1-2|TRBV25-1
TGTGCCAGCAGCGGTCGGGGTCAAGCTGGTGGCTACACCTTC
CASSGRGQAGGYTF
>14|-|-|TRBJ2-5|TRBV9
TGTGCCAGCAGCGTAGATCGCACGGGGGAGACCCAGTACTTC
CASSVDRTGETQYF
>13|many|-|TRBJ2-7|TRBV7-9
TGTGCCAGCAGCTACCAGGGGTCCTACGAGCAGTACTTC
CASSYQGSYEQYF
>19|-|TRBD2|TRBJ2-2|TRBV5-1
TGCGCCAGCAGCTTCTGGATTAGCGGGAGACATTCGAACACCGGGGAGCTGTTTTTT
CASSFWISGRHSNTGELFF
>14|few|-|TRBJ2-3|TRBV20-1
TGCAGTGCTACAGGACCCAGGGACGTAGATACGCAGTATTTT
CSATGPRDVDTQYF
>15|-|TRBD1|TRBJ2-5|TRBV5-1
TGCGCCAGCAGTTTTTGGACAGGGTCTCGTCAGCCCCAGTACTTC
CASSFWTGSRQPQYF
>14|few|-|TRBJ2-5|TRBV5-1
TGCGCCAGCAGCTTCAGGGAACTTGGGGAGACCCAGTACTTC
CASSFRELGETQYF